The present T cell receptor (beta chain) was sequenced within a study of spatial heterogeneity in lung cancer. Study-level findings and limits: Counts that tracked tumor mutation counts were those of expanded intratumoral alpha and beta TCRs.

Noted time point: sample taken at primary tumor resection. Sequencing was performed on whole RNA extracted from tumor and nontumor lung tissue, or from frozen PBMC, and the material was left unsorted. Points on this clonotype: Its antigen is undetermined.

Trimming took 3 bases from V and 3 from J, leaving 15 bases between them. The CDR3 is made up of 15 amino acids. Germline-derived CDR1 and CDR2 are SEHNR and FQNEAQ (reference sequence). TCRdb used MiXCR to reprocess the 5' RACE reads, holding one entry per CDR3 protein. Among roughly 4,700 distinct CDR3 sequences, 30% to 35% were seen once, and the ten largest hold roughly 15%. The sequences come from lung tumor tissue, collected at surgery. The chain recombines TRBV7-9 with TRBJ2-7, with D unresolved. The sequence derives from a male donor with early-stage non-small cell lung cancer. The CDR3 coding sequence is TGTGCCAGCAGCTTGGGCCCGCAGGTCGGCTACGAGCAGTACTTC. It yields the protein CASSLGPQVGYEQYF.